The 23 T cell receptor beta chains given below trace back to one sample, sequenced in a study of T-cell memory formation after mild COVID-19. Via MiXCR, TCRdb re-called the 5' RACE reads, giving one row per CDR3 protein. This sample yields some 120,000 distinct CDR3 sequences, of which approximately 6.3% are seen a single time; roughly 2% belongs to the top ten. The sample consisted of PBMCs or a T cell subset sorted from them (not recorded which). The origin of the receptors is an adult woman who had mild COVID-19 (a few samples of this study predate the infection). Cell type and time point are not known.

This clonotype has only a few counts. The rearrangement links TRBV12-3 or TRBV12-4 to TRBJ2-3; D unresolved. The CDR3 is made up of 15 amino acids. The germline V and J ends were trimmed by 3 bases and 0 bases, with 10 bases remaining between them. CDR3 sequence: CASSFEDTSTDTQYF. CDR3 nucleotide sequence: TGTGCCAGCAGTTTCGAAGACACGAGCACAGATACGCAGTATTTT.

This clonotype was observed many times. This sequence joins TRBV4-1 and TRBJ2-1; TRBD2 matches at 13 bases. V was pared by 4 bases and J by 9 bases, with 6 bases of the junction left unmatched. The germline V gene has CDR1 MGHRA and CDR2 YSYEKL. The CDR3 length is 15 residues. The CDR3 DNA reads TGCGCCAGCAGCCCTCGACTAGCGGGGGGCGGTGAGCAGTTCTTC. Residues: CASSPRLAGGGEQFF.

J is TRBJ2-5 and V is TRBV15; no reliable D call. V lost 0 bases, J lost 1 base, and 9 bases lay in between. Germline V lookup: CDR1 LNHNV, CDR2 YYDKDF (reference sequence). There are 15 residues in the CDR3. The CDR3 loop reads CATSRDGQIQETQYF. The CDR3 coding sequence is TGTGCCACCAGCAGAGACGGGCAGATCCAAGAGACCCAGTACTTC.

This clonotype came up many times. J is TRBJ2-3 and V is TRBV12-3 or TRBV12-4; maybe TRBD2 (6 bases). The CDR3 contains 13 residues. V shed 7 bases and J shed 7 bases, with 15 bases lying between them. CDR3 in amino acids: CASTLGEAYTQYF. CDR3 bases: TGTGCCAGCACGCTTGGGGAGGCATATACGCAGTATTTT.

This clonotype has just a few counts. The chain recombines TRBV12-3 or TRBV12-4 with TRBJ2-2, with D hard to call. The CDR3 is 11 residues long. Trimming pared 8 bases from V and 2 bases from J, leaving 3 bases between. The CDR3 sequence is CASANTGELFF. The DNA for the CDR3 is TGTGCCAGCGCCAACACCGGGGAGCTGTTTTTT.

This clonotype was recorded at least ten times. The CDR3 region is CASSRWVSGADTQYF. The CDR3 nucleotides are TGTGCCAGCAGCCGATGGGTCTCGGGCGCAGATACGCAGTATTTT. The chain links TRBV7-3 to TRBJ2-3; no reliable D call. The CDR3 totals 15 residues. Germline CDR1 and CDR2: SGHTA and FQGTGA. V was trimmed by 5 bases and J by 4 bases, leaving 16 bases between them.

This clonotype came up many times. This sequence joins TRBV24-1 and TRBJ2-1, with a possible D match to TRBD2 (5 bases). There are 11 residues in the CDR3. The V and J ends lost 9 bases and 4 bases respectively, with 6 bases between them. Germline V CDR1 and CDR2: KGHDR, SFDVKD. Here the CDR3 reads CATRGYNEQFF. In nucleotides, the CDR3 is TGTGCCACCCGGGGATACAATGAGCAGTTCTTC.

This clonotype was counted at least ten times. The chain recombines TRBV9 with TRBJ2-1, with 7 bases identical to TRBD2. From germline, CDR1 is SGDLS and CDR2 YYNGEE. The trim removed 4 bases at V and 5 bases at J, leaving 6 bases unmatched. CDR3 length: 14 residues. CDR3: CASSLGLLHNEQFF. The CDR3 DNA reads TGTGCCAGCAGCTTGGGACTACTGCACAATGAGCAGTTCTTC.

Ten or more counts support this clonotype. This chain links TRBV20-1 with TRBJ2-1, with D unresolved. The CDR3 runs to 11 residues. Trimming cost V 5 bases and J 11 bases, with 13 bases left between them. The germline V gene encodes CDR1 DFQATT and CDR2 SNEGSKA (reference sequence). The DNA for the CDR3 is TGCAGTGCTGCAGACCCCAGTCAGCAGTTCTTC. It codes for CSAADPSQQFF.

This clonotype was observed at least ten times. This sequence joins TRBV29-1 and TRBJ2-7, with TRBD1 identical over 8 bases. Germline CDR1 SQVTM, CDR2 ANQGSEA. With V trimmed by 6 bases and J by 0 bases, 4 bases remained unmatched. CDR3 length equals 13 residues. CDR3 residues: CSVWDRSSYEQYF. CDR3 nucleotide sequence: TGCAGCGTGTGGGACAGGAGCTCCTACGAGCAGTACTTC.

This clonotype has a handful of counts. The chain uses TRBV20-1 and TRBJ2-5; 7 bases agree with TRBD2. V dropped 8 bases and J dropped 1; count of bases not matched to a gene: 7. Germline V gene sequence: CDR1 DFQATT, CDR2 SNEGSKA (reference sequence). CDR3 length equals 13 residues. CDR3 sequence: CSFGSGLQETQYF. Written as DNA, the CDR3 is TGCAGTTTTGGTAGCGGGCTCCAAGAGACCCAGTACTTC.

This clonotype was counted ten times or more. A junction end diverges from the germline sequence, so it may reflect a read error. This rearrangement joins TRBV7-9 to TRBJ2-6; 7 nucleotides align to TRBD1. The CDR3 runs to 16 residues. Per germline, CDR1 SEHNR and CDR2 FQNEAQ (reference sequence). The CDR3 is CASSLGQLSGANVLTF. The CDR3 DNA follows: TGCGCCAGCAGCTTGGGACAGCTCTCTGGGGCCAACGTCCTGACTTTC.

This clonotype was seen repeatedly, ten times or more. The V gene is TRBV5-1, the J gene TRBJ1-1; 9 bases match TRBD1. The CDR3 is 15 residues long. V lost 0 bases and J lost 6; bases outside the gene matches: 6. Germline V CDR1 and CDR2: SGHRS, YFSETQ. Here the CDR3 reads CASSLEGQGVSEAFF. The CDR3 DNA reads as TGCGCCAGCAGCTTGGAGGGACAGGGCGTATCTGAAGCTTTCTTT.

There are a few counts of this clonotype. In DNA, the CDR3 is TGTGCCAGCAGCTTAAGAAGCGGGGGGGCCTCCTACGAGCAGTACTTC. Protein sequence: CASSLRSGGASYEQYF. The V gene is TRBV7-2, the J gene TRBJ2-7, with TRBD2 identical over 10 bases. Germline CDR1 SGHTA, CDR2 FQGNSA. J lost 0 bases, V lost 2 bases, and 4 bases had no gene match. The CDR3 runs to 16 residues.

This clonotype was seen a few times. The chain couples TRBV15 to TRBJ2-7; no clear D gene. CDR3 size: 13 residues. Germline V lookup: CDR1 LNHNV, CDR2 YYDKDF (reference sequence). V gave up 7 bases and J gave up 4 bases, with 14 bases separating them. The CDR3 loop is CATKRAGRYEQYF. The CDR3 coding sequence is TGTGCCACCAAACGTGCCGGGCGTTACGAGCAGTACTTC.

The sample holds a few counts of this clonotype. The chain couples TRBV7-6 to TRBJ1-6; 7 bases are shared with TRBD1. In germline, CDR1 is SGHVS, CDR2 FNYEAQ. This CDR3 is 15 amino acids long. J lost 7 bases, V lost 4 bases, and 7 bases had no gene match. Written as DNA, the CDR3 is TGTGCCAGCAGCTCCCGCCGGGACAGAAATTCACCCCTCCACTTT. Amino acids: CASSSRRDRNSPLHF.

The chain is built from TRBV7-9 and TRBJ2-7; 7 positions agree with TRBD1. V shed 3 bases, J shed 2 bases, and the junction held 4 bases outside the gene matches. CDR1 is SEHNR, CDR2 FQNEAQ, per germline (reference sequence). The CDR3 length is 14 residues. The CDR3 coding sequence is TGTGCCAGCAGCTTGAGAAGGGGGCCCTACGAGCAGTACTTC. Protein sequence: CASSLRRGPYEQYF.

This clonotype was recorded at least ten times. The chain combines TRBV6-5 with TRBJ2-7; TRBD2 might be the D (7 bases). The V gene's germline CDR1 is MNHEY and CDR2 SVGAGI. The CDR3 loop spans 16 amino acids. V dropped 0 bases and J dropped 6 bases, with 18 bases sitting between them. The CDR3 reads CASSYSRGALVSEQYF. In DNA, the CDR3 is TGTGCCAGCAGTTACTCCCGGGGGGCTTTGGTCTCCGAGCAGTACTTC.

This clonotype has more than one count but fewer than ten. The V gene is TRBV6-5, the J gene TRBJ2-3; 9 bases are a match to TRBD2. This CDR3 has 17 amino acids. V lost 0 bases, J lost 6 bases, and 10 bases stayed unmatched. Per the germline V gene, CDR1 is MNHEY and CDR2 is SVGAGI. CDR3 loop: CASSYSMLGLATDTQYF. CDR3 DNA: TGTGCCAGCAGTTACTCCATGCTAGGACTAGCGACGGATACGCAGTATTTT.

V and J are TRBV30 and TRBJ2-1, with TRBD2 matching 16 bases. There are 18 residues in the CDR3. Looked up from germline, CDR1 is GTSNPN and CDR2 is SVGIG (reference sequence). After removal of 4 bases from V and 2 bases from J, the junction contained 8 bases not matched to a gene. CDR3 nucleotides: TGTGCCTGGAAGGCAGGGACTAGCGGGAGGGCCGCCTACAATGAGCAGTTCTTC. Its translation is CAWKAGTSGRAAYNEQFF.

This clonotype was counted a few times. The V and J genes are TRBV10-3 and TRBJ2-1; 8 bases map to TRBD2. Germline values: CDR1 ENHRY, CDR2 SYGVKD. The CDR3 is made up of 15 amino acids. V gave up 0 bases and J gave up 8 bases; unmatched junction bases: 6. CDR3 coding DNA: TGTGCCATCAGTGAGTCGGAGGGACTAGGCCATGAGCAGTTCTTC. It is translated as CAISESEGLGHEQFF.

The genes are TRBV7-9 and TRBJ1-1; D possibly corresponds to TRBD1 (5 bases). CDR1 and CDR2 from the germline V gene are SEHNR and FQNEAQ (reference sequence). The CDR3 extends over 16 amino acids. The V gene lost 5 bases and the J gene lost 6 bases, with 22 bases spanning the gap. Here the CDR3 reads CASSVPRAPSNPEAFF. The CDR3 DNA is TGTGCCAGCAGCGTACCCAGGGCGCCCAGCAACCCTGAAGCTTTCTTT.

This chain connects TRBV20-1 to TRBJ1-1, with unresolved D. Trimming cost V 5 bases and J 2 bases, with 15 bases left between them. This CDR3 is 14 amino acids long. Germline V gene lookup returns CDR1 DFQATT and CDR2 SNEGSKA (reference sequence). CDR3 bases: TGCAGTGCTCCGGACCCGCGGGAAAACACTGAAGCTTTCTTT. Its protein is CSAPDPRENTEAFF.